This T cell receptor (beta chain) comes out of a study of cytomegalovirus exposure and HLA in healthy donors. Study-level points and caveats: For most TCR sequences rarity was the rule, although some public TCRs occurred in many donors.

The germline V gene has CDR1 SGHVS and CDR2 FQNEAQ. Trimming took 4 bases from V and 10 from J; bases not matched to a gene: 4. This CDR3 has 13 amino acids. Measured with immunoSEQ multiplex PCR; TCRdb has only the in-frame clones, and not every one. The table includes 150,000 to 200,000 clones, just under 85% detected once. Comment on this clone: Its antigen is as yet unknown.

The sequenced sample was PBMCs. The TCR sequence derives from a man younger than 40 in good health and CMV-seropositive. This chain uses TRBV7-8 with TRBJ1-6; TRBD1 aligns across 7 bases. CDR3 sequence: CASSSTGASPLHF. The DNA for the CDR3 is TGTGCCAGCAGCTCCACAGGGGCCTCACCCCTCCACTTT.